The 22 T cell receptor beta chains in this list originate from one sample, sequenced in a study of blood T cell repertoires in COVID-19. TCRdb's copy holds only in-frame clones and misses some; the assay was immunoSEQ multiplex PCR. The repertoire holds around 98,000 clones, roughly 80% seen once, with around 9.9% in the top ten. What was sequenced was peripheral blood. These receptors were obtained from a man aged 65-85 years with active or convalescent COVID-19.

The gene calls are TRBV5-1 and TRBJ1-3; no reliable D call. V gave up 0 bases and J gave up 0 bases, with 13 bases separating them. The CDR3 is 17 amino acids. The V gene's germline CDR1 is SGHRS and CDR2 YFSETQ. The CDR3 region has the DNA TGCGCCAGCAGCTTGGCTCCTACGGTTATCTCTGGAAACACCATATATTTT. Translating gives CASSLAPTVISGNTIYF.

This chain connects TRBV18 to TRBJ1-5, with D unclear. CDR3 size: 14 residues. The V end was cut by 4 bases, the J end by 3 bases, with 10 bases between. Germline CDR1 KGHSH, CDR2 LQKENI. The CDR3 here is CASSRRHFNQPQHF. As DNA, the CDR3 is TGTGCCAGCTCACGCCGACACTTCAATCAGCCCCAGCATTTT.

This chain joins TRBV2 and TRBJ2-5; the match to TRBD2 covers 8 bases. The CDR3 totals 17 residues. The germline CDR1 and CDR2 sequences are SNHLY and FYNNEI. Trimming took 6 bases from V and 0 from J; bases not matched to a gene: 12. The CDR3 DNA reads as TGTGCCAGCAGCCCTCCGGGAGGGGGTGGGTACCAAGAGACCCAGTACTTC. This gives the protein CASSPPGGGGYQETQYF.

The chain's CDR3 is CASSQGQEQYF. In DNA, the CDR3 is TGTGCCAGCAGTCAGGGGCAAGAGCAGTACTTC. V and J are TRBV12-3 or TRBV12-4 and TRBJ2-7, with a tentative D call TRBD1 (6 bases). Between the trimmed V and J ends, which lost 5 bases and 7 bases, there was a span of 9 bases. The CDR3 consists of 11 residues.

The CDR3 DNA follows: TGTGCCAGCTCCCAGGTCGGGGGAAACACAGATACGCAGTATTTT. Its protein is CASSQVGGNTDTQYF. The chain links TRBV6-5 to TRBJ2-3; perhaps TRBD2 as D (6 bases). Germline assignment: CDR1 MNHEY and CDR2 SVGAGI. The CDR3 is 15 amino acids. V was pared by 8 bases and J by 2 bases, with 17 bases between.

The CDR3 here is CASSLALSGSDTQYF. As DNA, the CDR3 is TGTGCCAGCAGTTTGGCGCTATCGGGTTCGGATACGCAGTATTTT. The V call is TRBV27, the J call TRBJ2-3; D unresolved. Germline loops: CDR1 MNHEY, CDR2 SMNVEV (reference sequence). The V end lost 3 bases, the J end lost 6 bases, and 16 bases lay between the germline ends. The CDR3 is 15 amino acids.

The chain has TRBV4-1 and TRBJ1-3, with D uncertain. Germline CDR1 is MGHRA and CDR2 is YSYEKL. The CDR3 totals 14 residues. Deletions cut 1 base from V and 1 base from J, with 5 bases between. The CDR3 bases are TGCGCCAGCAGCCAAGCGGGGTCTGGAAACACCATATATTTT. Translated: CASSQAGSGNTIYF.

This clone occurred a few times. V is TRBV2 and J is TRBJ1-2, with 8 bases lining up with TRBD1. With V trimmed by 5 bases and J by 8 bases, 10 bases remained unmatched. The CDR3 spans 14 residues. Germline V gives CDR1 SNHLY, CDR2 FYNNEI. In DNA, the CDR3 is TGTGCCAGCAGTCCAACCCAGGGGGCTGGAGGCTACACCTTC. Its protein product is CASSPTQGAGGYTF.

This rearrangement joins TRBV24-1 to TRBJ2-2, with D perhaps TRBD1 (5 bases). Looked up from germline, CDR1 is KGHDR and CDR2 is SFDVKD. This CDR3 region has 13 residues. V gave up 8 bases and J gave up 9 bases, with 15 bases separating them. CDR3 sequence: CATKDTDTRELFF. DNA of the CDR3: TGTGCCACCAAGGACACCGATACCAGGGAGCTGTTTTTT.

This clone has only one observation. For the CDR3, the DNA is TGTGCCAGCAGTACTAGACAGGGGGTGAGGGAAAAACTGTTTTTT. Encoded protein: CASSTRQGVREKLFF. This rearrangement joins TRBV6-7 to TRBJ1-4, with 9 bases fitting TRBD1. TRBV6-7 is an ORF, with its function uncertain. V shed 5 bases and J 8 bases; nucleotides not matched to a gene: 9. The CDR3 has 15 residues.

This clone was observed a single time. The J gene is TRBJ2-3, the V gene TRBV19, with TRBD1 matching 8 bases. Germline CDR1 is LNHDA and CDR2 is SQIVND (reference sequence). After removal of 4 bases from V and 2 bases from J, the junction contained 5 bases not matched to a gene. There are 15 residues in the CDR3. DNA of the CDR3: TGTGCCAGTAGTACGGGACAGGTCATCACAGATACGCAGTATTTT. It yields the protein CASSTGQVITDTQYF. Full variable domain (remainder filled in from reference TRBV19 and TRBJ2-3): DGGITQSPKYLFRKEGQNVTLSCEQNLNHDAMYWYRQDPGQGLRLIYYSQIVNDFQKGDIAEGYSVSREKKESFPLTVTSAQKNPTAFYLCASSTGQVITDTQYFGPGTRLTVL.

This chain connects TRBV27 to TRBJ1-4, with 7 nucleotides matching TRBD1. The CDR3 covers 15 residues. The germline gives CDR1 MNHEY, CDR2 SMNVEV (reference sequence). Germline trimming cut 5 bases from V and 8 bases from J; bases unmatched to any gene: 11. Written as DNA, the CDR3 is TGTGCCAGCAGTACACTGACAGGGAGTGTGGAAAAACTGTTTTTT. Its translation is CASSTLTGSVEKLFF.

The chain is built from TRBV6-6 and TRBJ2-7; D possibly corresponds to TRBD2 (6 bases). CDR1 is MNHNY and CDR2 is SVGAGI in the germline V gene (reference sequence). CDR3 length: 12 residues. The V and J ends lost 2 bases and 6 bases respectively, with 8 bases between them. CDR3 DNA sequence: TGTGCCAGCAGTTACGCGGGGATCGAGCAGTACTTC. It codes for CASSYAGIEQYF.

V usage is TRBV6-5 and J usage is TRBJ2-7; no clear D gene. V lost 5 bases and J 0 bases, leaving 5 bases between the germline ends. The CDR3 covers 12 residues. Germline loops: CDR1 MNHEY, CDR2 SVGAGI. In DNA form, the CDR3 reads TGTGCCAGCAGTCCTCTCTCCTACGAGCAGTACTTC. Protein sequence: CASSPLSYEQYF.

This chain connects TRBV19 to TRBJ2-7, with TRBD1 as a possible D gene (6 bases). This CDR3 spans 14 amino acids. Deletions cut 9 bases from V and 0 bases from J, with 15 bases between. Per the germline V gene, CDR1 is LNHDA and CDR2 is SQIVND (reference sequence). The CDR3 is CASSDSIVSYEQYF. The CDR3 region has the DNA TGTGCCAGCTCGGACAGTATTGTCTCCTACGAGCAGTACTTC.

This sequence joins TRBV7-8 and TRBJ1-2; TRBD1 aligns across 7 bases. The V gene end was trimmed by 0 bases and the J gene end by 7 bases; junction bases not matched to a gene: 8. CDR3 size: 15 residues. CDR1 is SGHVS, CDR2 FQNEAQ, per germline. CDR3 sequence (DNA): TGTGCCAGCAGCTTAGCCGGACAGGCCTGGGGTGGCTACACCTTC. The encoded protein is CASSLAGQAWGGYTF.

The chain joins TRBV2 to TRBJ1-1; the match to TRBD1 covers 7 bases. Germline V gene lookup returns CDR1 SNHLY and CDR2 FYNNEI. After removal of 7 bases from V and 0 bases from J, the junction contained 11 bases not matched to a gene. The CDR3 covers 16 residues. The CDR3 loop reads CASTPQGVRMNTEAFF. In DNA, the CDR3 is TGTGCCAGCACACCCCAGGGGGTGCGAATGAACACTGAAGCTTTCTTT.

The chain combines TRBV7-2 with TRBJ1-5, with D maybe TRBD1 (6 bases). The CDR3 is 16 residues long. V was cut by 3 bases and J by 3 bases, with 15 bases left in between. Germline V CDR1 and CDR2: SGHTA, FQGNSA. For the CDR3, the DNA is TGTGCCAGCAGCTTTTGGGGCAGGGGTGCCAATCAGCCCCAGCATTTT. Translated, it gives CASSFWGRGANQPQHF.

This clone was recorded once. The genes are TRBV10-3 and TRBJ1-2; possible D gene TRBD1, 5 bases. V was shortened by 3 bases and J by 4 bases, with 12 bases between the two germline ends. The CDR3 length is 14 residues. Germline V gives CDR1 ENHRY, CDR2 SYGVKD. The CDR3 DNA follows: TGTGCCATCAGTGATTCTCAGGGCAGCTATGGCTACACCTTC. Translated: CAISDSQGSYGYTF.

Comment on this clone: In the same sample, other DNA sequences code for this CDR3. The chain couples TRBV3-1 (or the pseudogene TRBV3-2) to TRBJ2-7; a weak D match, TRBD2 (5 bases). The length of the CDR3 is 12 residues. CDR1 is LGHDT, CDR2 YNNKEL, per germline (reference sequence). Trimming took off 3 bases at V and 6 bases at J, with 9 bases between the two ends. CDR3 in DNA: TGTGCCAGCAGCCAGTCGGGGAGCGAGCAGTACTTC. Its protein is CASSQSGSEQYF.

The chain uses TRBV4-3 and TRBJ2-7; TRBD2 is a possible D gene (5 bases). Germline V gene lookup returns CDR1 LGHNA and CDR2 YSLEER. Trimming pared 4 bases from V and 2 bases from J, leaving 15 bases between. The length of the CDR3 is 15 residues. The CDR3 coding sequence is TGCGCCAGCAGCCGAGGAAATACCGGGACCTACGAGCAGTACTTC. The encoded protein is CASSRGNTGTYEQYF.

As regards this clone: The junction and the germline gene differ at one end; a read error may be behind it. The V and J genes are TRBV18 and TRBJ2-7, with 13 bases matching TRBD2. CDR3 size: 14 residues. Germline V gene data show CDR1 as KGHSH and CDR2 as LQKENI. The CDR3 region is CASSPLAGGYEQYF. The CDR3 DNA is TGTGCCAGTTCACCACTAGCGGGGGGGTACGAGCAGTACTTC.